This entry features one T cell receptor beta chain sequence. These data are taken from a study of shared clonotypes between healthy human individuals. Study-wide context: Participating donors consisted of a couple of women and a few men aged 18 to 49.

The table came from immunoSEQ multiplex PCR; TCRdb's copy has only in-frame clones and leaves some out. The sample lists around 600,000 clones, roughly 95% occurring once. CD45RO-negative, CCR7-positively selected cells formed the naive CD8 fraction, excluding terminally differentiated effector memory CD45RA+ cells. CDR1 and CDR2 (germline): SGHTA, FQGTGA. Germline trimming cut 5 bases from V and 6 bases from J; bases unmatched to any gene: 3. There are 13 residues in the CDR3. V and J are TRBV7-3 and TRBJ2-2; 7 bases fit TRBD2. This receptor was taken from a woman aged 25 to 39 in good health. Sample: naive CD8+ T cells sorted from blood. CDR3 sequence reads: CASSPLAAGELFF. The CDR3 DNA reads as TGTGCCAGCAGCCCCCTAGCGGCCGGGGAGCTGTTTTTT. The full variable domain, with the rest looked up from reference TRBV7-3 and TRBJ2-2, is GAGVSQTPSNKVTEKGKYVELRCDPISGHTALYWYRQSLGQGPEFLIYFQGTGAADDSGLPNDRFFAVRPEGSVSTLKIQRTERGDSAVYLCASSPLAAGELFFGEGSRLTVL.